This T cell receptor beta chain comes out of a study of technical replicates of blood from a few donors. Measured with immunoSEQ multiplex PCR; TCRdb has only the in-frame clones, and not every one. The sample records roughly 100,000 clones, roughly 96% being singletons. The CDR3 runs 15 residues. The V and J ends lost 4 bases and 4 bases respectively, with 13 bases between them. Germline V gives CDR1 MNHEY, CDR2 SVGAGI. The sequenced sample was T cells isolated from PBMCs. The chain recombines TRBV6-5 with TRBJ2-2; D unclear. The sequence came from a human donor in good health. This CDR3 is CASSSTVKLTGELFF. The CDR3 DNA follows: TGTGCCAGCAGTTCTACGGTTAAGCTCACCGGGGAGCTGTTTTTT.